This record covers a single T cell receptor (beta chain). The data were obtained in a study of blood T cell repertoires in COVID-19. Study-level information: Samples taken during acute and convalescent COVID-19 were collected in the United States, Italy and Spain. In each case, the material was cDNA or gDNA derived from T cells, B-cell-depleted T cells, or PBMCs.

Source study methods: Scientists estimated how many nucleated cells there were by amplifying reference gene primers. The data were produced by immunoSEQ multiplex PCR, yet TCRdb's version contains in-frame clones alone and is incomplete. D and trimming come from the DNA, and the V and J calls and clone size come from that table. The sample consists of roughly 190,000 clones, roughly 80% of them appearing once. The V end lost 4 bases, the J end lost 6 bases, and 14 bases lay between the germline ends. This CDR3 is built from 14 residues. Germline CDR1 is SGHNT and CDR2 is YYREEE (reference sequence). The receptor was derived from a man aged 30 to 39 with active or convalescent COVID-19. The sample comprised peripheral blood. V usage is TRBV5-4 and J usage is TRBJ1-5; no clear D gene. CDR3 coding DNA: TGTGCCAGCAGCGAGGAGGGTTCAAGTCAGCCCCAGCATTTT. This sequence encodes CASSEEGSSQPQHF.